This TCR beta chain is drawn from a study of cytomegalovirus exposure and HLA in healthy donors. The study's findings and limits: In vitro, three CMV-associated chains proved specific for CMV antigens. HLA-A and HLA-B allele assignments for most subjects were reportedly predicted accurately using TCR beta sequences. Reports indicated that the classifier achieved high specificity and sensitivity in diagnosing cytomegalovirus status. Donor immune exposure was known only as CMV serostatus.

Turning to this clone: The antigen remains undetermined.

Primers: 60 Vbeta forward and 13 Jbeta reverse. Profiled with immunoSEQ multiplex PCR; TCRdb holds only in-frame clones, not every one. The sample has roughly 110,000 clones; about 80% are singletons. Germline assignment: CDR1 SGDLS and CDR2 YYNGEE. The CDR3 consists of 14 residues. Trimming pared 0 bases from V and 3 bases from J, leaving 9 bases between. The receptor's source is a man aged 30-40 years in good health and CMV-seropositive. The sequencing input was PBMCs. The chain carries TRBV9 and TRBJ1-1, with D perhaps TRBD1 (5 bases). The CDR3 DNA reads TGTGCCAGCAGCGTAGGCGCGGGGGACACTGAAGCTTTCTTT. Amino acids: CASSVGAGDTEAFF.